The source of this T cell receptor beta chain is a study of T cells in Graves' hyperthyroidism and ophthalmopathy. Study findings and constraints: Blood also contained most expanded thyroid clonotypes above 0.001. Median prediction lead before ophthalmopathy onset was 6.5 months with the model. Classification by a 13 V-J model distinguished ophthalmopathy from stable hyperthyroidism.

As concerns this clonotype: The antigen remains unidentified.

The germline V and J ends were trimmed by 2 bases and 1 base, with 5 bases remaining between them. The CDR3 is 13 amino acids. Germline lookup yields CDR1 LNHDA and CDR2 SQIVND (reference sequence). The CDR3 regions of TCR beta were amplified from RNA transcripts. The HTBI set primed first-round TCR CDR3 RT-PCR. A single record per CDR3 protein comes from TCRdb applying MiXCR to the multiplex PCR reads. The sample records around 660,000 distinct CDR3 sequences, roughly 46% being singletons. This chain uses TRBV19 with TRBJ1-1; D ambiguous. Sequences were obtained from peripheral blood or thyroid tissue (not recorded which). The receptor's source is an adult man with Graves' disease, either hyperthyroidism or ophthalmopathy (not recorded which). The CDR3 DNA reads TGTGCCAGTAGTATAAAGACGAACACTGAAGCTTTCTTT. Its protein is CASSIKTNTEAFF.